Reported below is one TCR beta chain. This clonotype showed up many times. Its target antigen remains unknown. Qualities for individual bases were not recorded, and no much larger clone is one base off. Graves' hyperthyroidism was defined as stable when no progression to ophthalmopathy occurred over 18 months of follow-up. Hyperthyroidism patients were aged 18 to 65 years and newly diagnosed, with disease duration of less than 2 months. Patients with uncontrolled infections, other autoimmune diseases, pregnancy or lactation were excluded. Diagnoses relied on clinical symptoms, serum thyroxine and TRAb, thyroid ultrasound and orbital computed tomography. PBMCs were separated from approximately 9.9 ml of fresh peripheral blood using Ficoll-Paque density gradient centrifugation. Trizol reagent was used to extract total RNA, and RNA quality was then checked on an Agilent 2100 Bioanalyzer. TCR beta CDR3 regions were amplified from RNA transcripts. The first round of RT-PCR for the TCR CDR3 was performed with the HTBI primer set and the Qiagen OneStep RT-PCR kit. Libraries were constructed in a second round of multiplex PCR, after which size selection and purification were carried out. The libraries were sequenced on an Illumina HiSeq2000 using paired-end 100 bp reads. Processing in the source paper ran as follows. SOAPnuke was used to process the raw data, with reads discarded if the reads contained adapters or uncalled bases, had a mean Phred below 15, or lacked an exact constant-primer or identifier match. COPE v1.2.5 was used to merge high-quality paired reads, and clonotypes were defined as unique nucleotide sequences. Clonotypes were aligned to IMGT TRBV, TRBD and TRBJ reference segments using MiTCR v1.1. The analysis included only V-J combinations with a frequency above 0.0001, which together covered about 99% of the repertoires. A TCS score was defined as the ratio of F50 (clonal expansion) to E x V (chaos), with BLOSUM62-based TCRdist applied between CDR3 peptides within each V-J. Welch's t-statistics and random forest reduced roughly 540 V-J features to 13, which were used in a naive Bayes classifier (R e1071). Clones were called with MiXCR by TCRdb after fastp trimmed the public reads at Q25, and only in-frame beta chains were retained. Each CDR3 protein gets just one entry, which takes the most common genes and DNA from the rows behind it. What appears here as the V and J calls and clone size reflects TCRdb's work, not the paper's. The sample has 300,000 to 450,000 distinct CDR3 sequences on record, just under 15% of them singletons. Approximately 32% of the sample is in the top ten clones.

These data come from a study of T cells in Graves' hyperthyroidism and ophthalmopathy (dated by TCRdb to between 2017 and 2020). Concerning the study at large: Peripheral blood samples were taken at initial diagnosis, before any treatment was given. According to the paper, TCR Vbeta CDR3 sequencing was carried out on about 140 peripheral blood samples, which came from 40 to 45 ophthalmopathy, 70 to 80 hyperthyroidism and approximately 17 progressor patients. The roughly 100 discovery patients were randomly divided into training and test sets at a 7:3 ratio. In addition, the study compared T-cell repertoires in thyroid tissue and in blood from over 5 Graves' hyperthyroidism patients. TCR V-J signatures able to tell the groups apart were searched for in a discovery cohort of around 95 patients, of whom approximately 40 had Graves' ophthalmopathy and 55 to 65 had stable Graves' hyperthyroidism. Whether ophthalmopathy could be predicted prospectively was tested in an independent validation cohort made up of some 20 hyperthyroidism patients plus 17 patients who later progressed to ophthalmopathy. Following sampling, methimazole starting at 30 mg daily was given to hyperthyroidism patients, and high-dose intravenous methylprednisolone was given to ophthalmopathy patients. General conclusions and limits of the study: Sample size was not statistically predetermined, and investigators were not blinded to group allocation. Ophthalmopathy was separated from stable hyperthyroidism by a 13 V-J signature model, with approximately 90% sensitivity and about 84% specificity obtained in cross-validation and 80%/75% obtained in testing. Most expanded thyroid clonotypes (frequency above 0.001) were also found in blood, which suggests that blood repertoires may mirror thyroid immune responses. In validation, the model predicted progression to ophthalmopathy a median of about 5.9 months before onset, with over 55% sensitivity and about 72% specificity.

Relative to germline, V is missing 5 bases and J is missing 6 bases, with 9 bases of the junction outside any gene match. The CDR3 measures 17 amino acids from cysteine to phenylalanine. The entry retains the CDR3 DNA only, 51 bases that are in frame from base 1. The sequence was collected from a woman aged 30 to 39 with Graves' hyperthyroidism. Sequencing input: blood. This receptor chain uses TRBV12-3 or TRBV12-4 and TRBJ2-2, with 13 bases matching TRBD2. The CDR3 protein sequence reads: CASSPRTSGSSAGELFF. The nucleotide sequence reads TGTGCCAGCAGTCCCCGGACTAGCGGGAGTTCTGCCGGGGAGCTGTTTTTT.